This TCR beta chain was sequenced during a study of T cell responses to AZD1222 COVID-19 vaccine. Background on the study: Doses given second, at about 4 or about 12 weeks, were pooled. Study-level points and caveats: Spike-spanning, vaccine-associated CD4 TCRs were dominant at 160-218 and 743-854.

Method: immunoSEQ multiplex PCR; TCRdb's copy keeps in-frame clones and lacks some. The repertoire holds about 140,000 clones, more than 75% seen once, with about 4% in the top ten. Comments on this clone: Antigen: not known.

The CDR3 totals 15 residues. The germline CDR1 and CDR2 sequences are LNHNV and YYDKDF (reference sequence). V lost 1 base, J lost 4 bases, and 4 bases stayed unmatched. This specimen consisted of peripheral blood, obtained on day 0 of AZD1222 vaccination. The chain combines TRBV15 with TRBJ2-1; 7 bases fit TRBD2. The sequence came from an adult in good health. CDR3 residues: CATSRVGGEYNEQFF. CDR3 nucleotides: TGTGCCACCAGCAGAGTGGGAGGGGAGTACAATGAGCAGTTCTTC.